This passage covers 28 T cell receptor beta chains from one sample sequenced in a study of blood T cell repertoires in COVID-19. Sequencing used immunoSEQ multiplex PCR; TCRdb keeps in-frame clones, though not all of them. Counted here are 20,000 to 25,000 clones, approximately 80% occurring once; the ten biggest clones make up 22%. The sample taken for sequencing was peripheral blood. All receptors come from an elderly man with active or convalescent COVID-19.

The gene calls are TRBV29-1 and TRBJ2-1; the D gene is possibly TRBD2 (5 bases). Germline V CDR1 and CDR2: SQVTM, ANQGSEA. The length of the CDR3 is 18 residues. Trimming stripped 7 bases from V and 9 bases from J, with 34 bases between. The CDR3 DNA reads as TGCAGCGCGGAGACCCGGGGAGACACTGTTGGCGGGTGGGGTGAGCAGTTCTTC. Translating gives CSAETRGDTVGGWGEQFF.

This chain connects TRBV7-2 to TRBJ2-7, with 9 bases matching TRBD1. The trim removed 4 bases at V and 4 bases at J, leaving 5 bases unmatched. This CDR3 contains 14 residues. Germline assignment: CDR1 SGHTA and CDR2 FQGNSA. This chain's CDR3 is CASSSTGTGYEQYF. CDR3 DNA: TGTGCCAGCAGCTCGACCGGGACAGGGTACGAGCAGTACTTC. Filled out from reference TRBV7-2 and TRBJ2-7, the complete variable domain reads GAGVSQSPSNKVTEKGKDVELRCDPISGHTALYWYRQSLGQGLEFLIYFQGNSAPDKSGLPSDRFSAERTGGSVSTLTIQRTQQEDSAVYLCASSSTGTGYEQYFGPGTRLTVT.

This clone appeared a single time. Other DNA sequences in this sample translate to the same CDR3. The genes are TRBV3-1 (or the pseudogene TRBV3-2) and TRBJ1-1; TRBD1 agrees at 7 bases. CDR1 LGHDT and CDR2 YNNKEL come from the germline V gene (reference sequence). The CDR3 runs to 13 residues. J gave up 1 base and V 4 bases, and 0 bases lay outside the gene matches. The CDR3 protein is CASSRTGNTEAFF. The CDR3, as DNA: TGTGCCAGCAGCCGGACAGGGAACACTGAAGCTTTCTTT.

The gene calls are TRBV3-1 (or the pseudogene TRBV3-2) and TRBJ2-2, with 8 bases that match TRBD1. V shed 5 bases, J shed 4 bases, and the junction held 6 bases outside the gene matches. The CDR3 contains 15 residues. Germline V gives CDR1 LGHDT, CDR2 YNNKEL (reference sequence). CDR3 sequence reads: CASSIDRGRTGELFF. The CDR3 DNA follows: TGTGCCAGCAGCATAGACAGGGGTCGCACCGGGGAGCTGTTTTTT.

This clone was detected once. In DNA form, the CDR3 reads TGTGCCAGTCTGGGCGGGGGTACACAGGATACGCAGTATTTT. Translating gives CASLGGGTQDTQYF. The chain carries TRBV19 and TRBJ2-3; TRBD2 matches 7 bases. Germline V CDR1 and CDR2: LNHDA, SQIVND (reference sequence). The ends lost 8 bases at V and 6 bases at J; junction bases unmatched: 11. This CDR3 is 14 amino acids long.

V is TRBV19 and J is TRBJ1-6; maybe TRBD1 (6 bases). Per the germline V gene, CDR1 is LNHDA and CDR2 is SQIVND (reference sequence). CDR3 length equals 15 residues. The V gene lost 7 bases and the J gene lost 5 bases, with 15 bases spanning the gap. Here the CDR3 reads CASTRGGQHNSPLHF. As DNA, the CDR3 is TGTGCCAGTACCCGAGGCGGACAGCATAATTCACCCCTCCACTTT. Complete variable domain (other parts from reference TRBV19 and TRBJ1-6): DGGITQSPKYLFRKEGQNVTLSCEQNLNHDAMYWYRQDPGQGLRLIYYSQIVNDFQKGDIAEGYSVSREKKESFPLTVTSAQKNPTAFYLCASTRGGQHNSPLHFGNGTRLTVT.

This chain links TRBV6-5 with TRBJ2-5, with 14 bases fitting TRBD2. The J segment lost 4 bases and the V segment lost 7 bases, leaving 5 bases of the junction unmatched. The germline gives CDR1 MNHEY, CDR2 SVGAGI. CDR3 length: 15 amino acids. The CDR3 loop is CASKRGLAGAETQYF. CDR3 nucleotides: TGTGCCAGCAAACGGGGACTAGCGGGAGCAGAGACCCAGTACTTC.

The chain carries TRBV4-2 and TRBJ2-3; 10 nucleotides align to TRBD2. V lost 0 bases, J lost 2 bases, and 8 bases stayed unmatched. The CDR3 contains 18 residues. The germline gives CDR1 LGHNA, CDR2 YNFKEQ. The CDR3 loop is CASSQEGASGGSTDTQYF. In nucleotides, the CDR3 is TGTGCCAGCAGCCAAGAAGGGGCTAGCGGGGGTTCCACAGATACGCAGTATTTT.

The chain recombines TRBV5-1 with TRBJ2-7; TRBD2 matches 14 bases. With 4 bases clipped from V and 6 bases from J, the junction kept 6 bases outside the gene matches. In germline, CDR1 is SGHRS, CDR2 YFSETQ. The CDR3 is 15 amino acids. The CDR3 coding sequence is TGCGCCAGCAGCCCGGGACTAGCGGGAGACCGCGAGCAGTACTTC. This sequence encodes CASSPGLAGDREQYF.

The genes are TRBV4-2 and TRBJ2-3; tentatively, D is TRBD2 (6 bases). This CDR3 is built from 14 residues. Trimming pared 4 bases from V and 2 bases from J, leaving 10 bases between. Per germline, CDR1 LGHNA and CDR2 YNFKEQ. Here the CDR3 reads CASSPGGNTDTQYF. The DNA for the CDR3 is TGTGCCAGCAGCCCTGGCGGGAACACAGATACGCAGTATTTT.

V is TRBV7-2 and J is TRBJ2-1; 12 nucleotides line up with TRBD2. CDR3 length: 16 amino acids. Germline CDR1 SGHTA, CDR2 FQGNSA. Losses at the gene ends were 7 bases for V and 5 bases for J; bases not matched to a gene: 9. This CDR3 reads CASTTSGGRYDNEQFF. The DNA of the CDR3 is TGTGCCAGCACTACTAGCGGGGGGAGGTACGACAATGAGCAGTTCTTC. The variable domain in full, completed from reference TRBV7-2 and TRBJ2-1, reads GAGVSQSPSNKVTEKGKDVELRCDPISGHTALYWYRQSLGQGLEFLIYFQGNSAPDKSGLPSDRFSAERTGGSVSTLTIQRTQQEDSAVYLCASTTSGGRYDNEQFFGPGTRLTVL.

The chain combines TRBV28 with TRBJ1-3; a possible D gene is TRBD1 (5 bases). V lost 3 bases and J 1 base, leaving 13 bases between the germline ends. From germline, CDR1 is MDHEN and CDR2 SYDVKM. The CDR3 is 16 amino acids. DNA for the CDR3: TGTGCCAGCAGTTTTTGGGGGGGTGGTTCTGGAAACACCATATATTTT. Encoded protein: CASSFWGGGSGNTIYF.

The J gene is TRBJ2-5, the V gene TRBV7-2; possibly TRBD2 for D (5 bases). V shed 2 bases and J shed 3 bases, with 10 bases lying between them. CDR3 size: 14 residues. The germline V gene encodes CDR1 SGHTA and CDR2 FQGNSA. Here the CDR3 reads CASSLFHGEETQYF. DNA for the CDR3: TGTGCCAGCAGCTTATTCCACGGGGAAGAGACCCAGTACTTC.

This clone was observed a handful of times. The chain employs TRBV4-1 and TRBJ1-5, with D tentatively TRBD1 (5 bases). The CDR3 extends over 17 amino acids. CDR1 MGHRA and CDR2 YSYEKL come from the germline V gene. The V end lost 1 base, the J end lost 0 bases, and 13 bases lay between the germline ends. Here the CDR3 reads CASSQVGGLGSNQPQHF. The CDR3 coding sequence is TGCGCCAGCAGCCAAGTGGGGGGTTTGGGTAGCAATCAGCCCCAGCATTTT.

This chain connects TRBV24-1 to TRBJ2-7, with 10 bases identical to TRBD2. The germline gives CDR1 KGHDR, CDR2 SFDVKD. The V segment lost 9 bases and the J segment 4 bases; nucleotides outside the gene matches: 8. The CDR3 covers 14 residues. The CDR3 DNA reads as TGTGCCACCCTCCGGACTAGCGGTCTTTACGAGCAGTACTTC. Its protein product is CATLRTSGLYEQYF.

The V call is TRBV9, the J call TRBJ2-5; 9 positions agree with TRBD1. Germline V lookup: CDR1 SGDLS, CDR2 YYNGEE. The CDR3 is 18 residues long. The V and J ends lost 1 base and 1 base, in that order; junction bases with no gene match: 11. The CDR3 sequence is CASSVLDRGFGVQETQYF. The CDR3 DNA reads as TGTGCCAGCAGCGTACTTGACAGGGGGTTTGGGGTCCAAGAGACCCAGTACTTC.

The sample holds a few counts of this clone. This rearrangement joins TRBV20-1 to TRBJ1-5, with a possible D match to TRBD1 (6 bases). Germline assignment: CDR1 DFQATT and CDR2 SNEGSKA (reference sequence). Deletions cut 3 bases from V and 5 bases from J, with 11 bases between. The length of the CDR3 is 13 residues. DNA of the CDR3: TGCAGTGCTAGTCCGGCAGGGGATCAGCCCCAGCATTTT. Encoded protein: CSASPAGDQPQHF.

This clone was detected only once. The V and J genes are TRBV9 and TRBJ1-3; D gene uncertain. Looked up from germline, CDR1 is SGDLS and CDR2 is YYNGEE. Trimming cost V 4 bases and J 4 bases, with 15 bases left between them. There are 15 residues in the CDR3. The DNA of the CDR3 is TGTGCCAGCAGCTCGACGGGGATTGGGGGAAACACCATATATTTT. Amino acid sequence: CASSSTGIGGNTIYF.

The J gene is TRBJ1-6, the V gene TRBV15; D is unresolved. The length of the CDR3 is 13 residues. V was cut by 5 bases and J by 12 bases, with 14 bases left in between. The V gene's germline CDR1 is LNHNV and CDR2 YYDKDF (reference sequence). The CDR3 DNA is TGTGCCACCAGCGGTATACCCGGTGGACCCCTCCACTTT. Translated, it gives CATSGIPGGPLHF.

V gene TRBV18 combines with J gene TRBJ2-2, with 7 bases identical to TRBD1. The CDR3 covers 15 residues. Losses at the gene ends were 3 bases for V and 3 bases for J; bases not matched to a gene: 4. Germline V gene data show CDR1 as KGHSH and CDR2 as LQKENI. The CDR3 sequence: CASSPTGADTGELFF. In DNA, the CDR3 is TGTGCCAGCTCACCCACAGGGGCAGACACCGGGGAGCTGTTTTTT.

This clone turned up a few times. At the DNA level, this CDR3 is encoded by other sequences in the same sample as well. The J gene is TRBJ2-7, the V gene TRBV2, with 8 positions matching TRBD2. Germline lookup yields CDR1 SNHLY and CDR2 FYNNEI. CDR3 size: 14 residues. The V segment lost 4 bases and the J segment 1 base; nucleotides outside the gene matches: 3. Written as DNA, the CDR3 is TGTGCCAGCAGTGGCGGACTAGCATCCTACGAGCAGTACTTC. Translated, it gives CASSGGLASYEQYF.

The chain employs TRBV27 and TRBJ1-5, with 7 bases fitting TRBD1. The V segment lost 6 bases and the J segment 0 bases; nucleotides outside the gene matches: 14. The length of the CDR3 is 18 residues. Germline V gene lookup returns CDR1 MNHEY and CDR2 SMNVEV (reference sequence). In DNA, the CDR3 is TGTGCCAGCAGCCCTAGTTACATCACAGGGGTTAGCAATCAGCCCCAGCATTTT. It is translated as CASSPSYITGVSNQPQHF.

V and J are TRBV18 and TRBJ2-7; 12 nucleotides match TRBD1. V dropped 2 bases and J dropped 1; count of bases not matched to a gene: 12. The CDR3 totals 19 residues. The V gene's germline CDR1 is KGHSH and CDR2 LQKENI. The CDR3 loop reads CASSPYGTGGWSGSYEQYF. In DNA form, the CDR3 reads TGTGCCAGCTCACCATACGGGACAGGGGGCTGGTCGGGATCCTACGAGCAGTACTTC.

The rearrangement uses TRBV18 and TRBJ2-1, with D possibly TRBD1 on 5 matching bases. CDR1 is KGHSH and CDR2 is LQKENI in the germline V gene. The CDR3 loop spans 13 amino acids. Trimming removed 4 bases from V and 9 bases from J, with 13 bases in between. CDR3 bases: TGTGCCAGCTCACGGACCGGGCAGGGTGAGCAGTTCTTC. Amino acids: CASSRTGQGEQFF.

The chain uses TRBV6-2 or TRBV6-3 and TRBJ2-1, with TRBD1 identical over 9 bases. Per the germline V gene, CDR1 is MNHEY and CDR2 is SVGEGT. The CDR3 covers 16 residues. V lost 6 bases and J lost 3; bases outside the gene matches: 9. CDR3 sequence reads: CASSGLQGAGYNEQFF. In DNA form, the CDR3 reads TGTGCCAGCAGCGGACTACAGGGGGCTGGCTACAATGAGCAGTTCTTC.

The chain links TRBV6-1 to TRBJ1-2, with D perhaps matching TRBD1 (5 bases). Trimming pared 3 bases from V and 7 bases from J, leaving 6 bases between. Germline CDR1 is MNHNS and CDR2 is SASEGT. The length of the CDR3 is 11 residues. The CDR3 sequence is CASSEGGGYTF. In DNA form, the CDR3 reads TGTGCCAGCAGTGAGGGGGGTGGCTACACCTTC.

The chain recombines TRBV25-1 with TRBJ2-2, with a tentative D call TRBD1 (5 bases). V was pared by 2 bases and J by 2 bases, with 12 bases between. The CDR3 runs to 16 residues. Per germline, CDR1 MGHDK and CDR2 SYGVNS. This chain's CDR3 is CASSEDDRINTGELFF. CDR3 nucleotide sequence: TGTGCCAGCAGTGAAGATGACAGAATAAACACCGGGGAGCTGTTTTTT.

The chain is built from TRBV5-1 and TRBJ2-1, with 7 nucleotides matching TRBD2. After removal of 3 bases from V and 0 bases from J, the junction contained 6 bases not matched to a gene. The CDR3 contains 16 residues. From germline, CDR1 is SGHRS and CDR2 YFSETQ. The CDR3 DNA reads TGCGCCAGCAGCTCCCTCCGCGGGAGCTCCTACAATGAGCAGTTCTTC. Its protein product is CASSSLRGSSYNEQFF.